This T cell receptor beta chain was captured by sequencing in a study of CD8 T cells in Susac syndrome (dated by TCRdb to the late 2010s). Background on the whole study: The study used repertoire sequencing to test whether antigen drove CD8+ T cell activation and differentiation in Susac syndrome. The clonality of the CD8+ T cell repertoire was compared across approximately 11 healthy donors, about 14 Susac syndrome patients and around 15 multiple sclerosis patients.

High-throughput TCR beta sequencing profiled peripheral blood CD8+ and CD4+ T cells from healthy donors, Susac syndrome patients and multiple sclerosis patients. Treatment-naive patients with stable or active relapsing-remitting disease fulfilling revised McDonald criteria were used as multiple sclerosis controls. Bulk CD8+ and CD4+ T cells were purified by magnetic negative isolation, whereas CD8+ TEMRA cells were enriched by FACS. Blood was collected in EDTA tubes and processed within 24 hours, with PBMCs isolated through density gradient centrifugation. PBMCs destined for TCR sequencing were cryopreserved in liquid nitrogen and later thawed in a 37 °C water bath. The sorted or isolated CD4+, CD8+ and CD8+ TEMRA cells had a purity of 90% or higher. RNA was extracted using the RNeasy kit, and about 0.5 to 1 ug of the RNA was reverse transcribed with random hexamers. The immunoSEQ multiplex PCR assay, which covers 54 Vbeta and 13 Jbeta segments, was used to amplify TCR beta CDR3 regions. Bias from PCR amplification was corrected by using a synthetic template baseline for primer optimization and for computational correction. The source study handled its data this way. Reads were assigned to V, D and J genes according to IMGT and analyzed in immunoSEQ Analyzer, with only productive sequences retained. Clonality was computed as one minus Shannon entropy normalized by log2 of the number of productive unique sequences. For each patient and control, public and private clones were evaluated within the 100 most prevalent clones. Clones were defined as Susac-specific when absent from the healthy and MS cohorts, from about 1,100 published viral clones and from other ImmuneACCESS disease sequences. TCRdb trimmed the raw reads at Q25, called clones with MiXCR and kept productive beta chains. Each record represents a unique CDR3 protein, reported with the most common genes and DNA among its rows. The V and J calls were determined by TCRdb, not by the authors. The sample profile shows some 150,000 distinct CDR3 sequences; approximately 94% of them were found once. Roughly 0.19% of the sample is taken by the ten largest.

Trimming at the junction amounts to 0 bases on V and 3 bases on J, and the germline ends lie 9 bases apart. Taken from the germline V gene (reference sequence), the CDR1 and CDR2 loops are DFQATT and SNEGSKA. The CDR3 runs 13 amino acids, cysteine and phenylalanine included. Only the CDR3 DNA is retained, 39 bases long and in frame from the first base. With regard to this clonotype: Its antigen is still unknown. Base qualities are not provided; no much larger clone lies one nucleotide away.

Overall results and qualifications from the work: The study acknowledged that relatively few individuals were included in the TCR sequencing and HLA analysis.

The receptor was derived from a human donor with multiple sclerosis. Rearrangement joined TRBV20-1 to TRBJ2-7; no D gene can be assigned with confidence. The sample consisted of CD8+ T cells from PBMCs. CDR3 protein: CSARDEVNYEQYF. Here is the DNA: TGCAGTGCTAGAGATGAGGTGAACTACGAGCAGTACTTC.